The clone carrying this T cell receptor beta chain has just a few counts. The germline gives CDR1 LNHDA, CDR2 SQIVND (reference sequence). CDR3 length equals 15 residues. V lost 11 bases and J 3 bases, leaving 20 bases between the germline ends. Assay: immunoSEQ multiplex PCR; the TCRdb copy retains only in-frame clones and omits some. This sample has approximately 14,000 clones, with over 30% found just once. This entry is derived from a study of graft-versus-host responses after intestinal transplantation. Study at large: Recipients had transplants, and these were multivisceral, liver-intestinal, or isolated intestinal.

The genes are TRBV19 and TRBJ1-5; D is ambiguous. The source was alloreactive CD4+ T cells from a mixed lymphocyte reaction culture, collected before intestinal transplant. The sample's subset: CFSE-low proliferating T cells sorted from roughly 6-day pre-transplant mixed lymphocyte reaction (GvH or HvG direction). This clonotype was obtained from a human patient who received an intestinal transplant. The CDR3 spells CAVSPGVAYNQPQHF. Written as DNA, the CDR3 is TGTGCCGTCAGCCCCGGGGTGGCCTACAATCAGCCCCAGCATTTT.